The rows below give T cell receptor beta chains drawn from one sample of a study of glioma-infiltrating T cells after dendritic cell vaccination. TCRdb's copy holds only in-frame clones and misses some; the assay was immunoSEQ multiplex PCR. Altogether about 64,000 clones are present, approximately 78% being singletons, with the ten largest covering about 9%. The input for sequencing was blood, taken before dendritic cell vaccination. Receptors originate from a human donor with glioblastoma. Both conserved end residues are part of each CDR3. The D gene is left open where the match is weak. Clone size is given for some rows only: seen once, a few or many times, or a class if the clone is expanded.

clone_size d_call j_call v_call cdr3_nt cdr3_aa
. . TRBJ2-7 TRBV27 TGTGCCAGCAGTACCGGAGTTAGCTCCTACGAGCAGTACTTC CASSTGVSSYEQYF
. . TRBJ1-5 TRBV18 TGTGCCAGCTCACCACGATCTTCCGTCGAGGGGCATTTT CASSPRSSVEGHF
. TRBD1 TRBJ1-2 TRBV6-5 TGTGCCAGCAGAACAGGGGGCGGAAATGGCTACACCTTC CASRTGGGNGYTF
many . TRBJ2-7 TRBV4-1 TGCGCCAGCAGTCGCACAGGATCCGGCAGCGAGCAGTACTTC CASSRTGSGSEQYF
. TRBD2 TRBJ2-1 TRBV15 TGTGCCACCAGCGTCTCGGCCGGGACTAGCGGGGCTACGATCACCTACAATGAGCAGTTCTTC CATSVSAGTSGATITYNEQFF
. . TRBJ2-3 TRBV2 TGTGCCAGCAGTGGCGGAGATACGCAGTATTTT CASSGGDTQYF
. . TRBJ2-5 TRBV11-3 TGTGCCAGCAGCGCGACTAGAGGAGCGGAGACCCAGTACTTC CASSATRGAETQYF
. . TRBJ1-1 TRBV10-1 TGCGCCAGCAGTGAATCGGTGAACACTGAAGCTTTCTTT CASSESVNTEAFF
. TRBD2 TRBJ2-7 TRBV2 TGTGCCAGCCTATCAAGGACTAGCGTCGACGAGCAGTACTTC CASLSRTSVDEQYF
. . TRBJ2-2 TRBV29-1 TGCAGCGGTGCGCCCGGGGGGAACACCGGGGAGCTGTTTTTT CSGAPGGNTGELFF
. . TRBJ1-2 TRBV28 TGTGCCAGCAGACGCGGCGCTAACTATGGCTACACCTTC CASRRGANYGYTF
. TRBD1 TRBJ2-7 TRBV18 TGTGCCAGCTCACCGACAGGGTACGAGCAGTACTTC CASSPTGYEQYF
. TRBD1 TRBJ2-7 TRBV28 TGTGCCAGCAGGGGTGACAGGGGGCTCGAGCAGTACTTC CASRGDRGLEQYF
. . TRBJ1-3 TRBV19 TGTGCCAGTATGGACACCTCGACCGGAAACACCATATATTTT CASMDTSTGNTIYF
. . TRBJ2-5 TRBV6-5 TGTGCCAGCAGCGGGGGAGTAGAGACCCAGTACTTC CASSGGVETQYF
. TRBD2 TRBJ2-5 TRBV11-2 TGTGCCAGCAGCCACGGGAGGGAGACCCAGTACTTC CASSHGRETQYF
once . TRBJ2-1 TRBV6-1 TGTGCCAGCAGTGAAGCGGGTTGGGGGGGGCAAAGCTCCTACAATGAGCAGTTCTTC CASSEAGWGGQSSYNEQFF
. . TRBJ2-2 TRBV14 TGTGCCAGCAGCCAAGCTCCGGGACACCTACGAGACGGGGAGCTGTTTTTT CASSQAPGHLRDGELFF
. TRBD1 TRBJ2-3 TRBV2 TGTGCCAGCAGGGGACAGGGGTCAGATACGCAGTATTTT CASRGQGSDTQYF
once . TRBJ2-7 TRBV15 TGTGCCACCAGCTCAGGGTTCTACGAGCAGTACTTC CATSSGFYEQYF
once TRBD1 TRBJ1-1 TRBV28 TGTGCCAGCAGTCTCCCAACAGGGGGCGCGAGCACTGAAGCTTTCTTT CASSLPTGGASTEAFF
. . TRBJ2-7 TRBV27 TGTGCCAGCAGTACCACAGGGAAATATGATTATCCCTACGAGCAGTACTTC CASSTTGKYDYPYEQYF
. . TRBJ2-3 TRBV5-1 TGCGCCAGTCGTAGGACAGGAGGCGGGAATACGCAGTATTTT CASRRTGGGNTQYF
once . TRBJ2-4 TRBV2 TGTGCCAGCAGTGGGGGGGACTCGCGGGCGGACATTCAGTACTTC CASSGGDSRADIQYF
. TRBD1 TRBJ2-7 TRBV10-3 TGTGCCACCGGGACAGGGGGCTACGAGCAGTACTTC CATGTGGYEQYF
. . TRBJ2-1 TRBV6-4 TGTGCCAGCAGTGACGGGGTGAGGGATGAGCAGTTCTTC CASSDGVRDEQFF
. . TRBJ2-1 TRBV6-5 TGTGCCAGCCTAACCGTCCCAGACACCTACAATGAGCAGTTCTTC CASLTVPDTYNEQFF
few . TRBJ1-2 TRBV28 TGTGCCAGCAGTACGTGGCAGGAAGTATATGGCTACACCTTC CASSTWQEVYGYTF
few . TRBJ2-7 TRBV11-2 TGTGCCAGCATCCCCCCCGGAGGGCTGTACTACGAGCAGTACTTC CASIPPGGLYYEQYF
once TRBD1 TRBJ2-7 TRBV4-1 TGCGCCAGCAGCCAAGATCCAGGGGGCAATTACGAGCAGTACTTC CASSQDPGGNYEQYF
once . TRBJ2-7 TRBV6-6 TGTGCCAGCAGTTACTCCCTCTCTTACGAGCAGTACTTC CASSYSLSYEQYF